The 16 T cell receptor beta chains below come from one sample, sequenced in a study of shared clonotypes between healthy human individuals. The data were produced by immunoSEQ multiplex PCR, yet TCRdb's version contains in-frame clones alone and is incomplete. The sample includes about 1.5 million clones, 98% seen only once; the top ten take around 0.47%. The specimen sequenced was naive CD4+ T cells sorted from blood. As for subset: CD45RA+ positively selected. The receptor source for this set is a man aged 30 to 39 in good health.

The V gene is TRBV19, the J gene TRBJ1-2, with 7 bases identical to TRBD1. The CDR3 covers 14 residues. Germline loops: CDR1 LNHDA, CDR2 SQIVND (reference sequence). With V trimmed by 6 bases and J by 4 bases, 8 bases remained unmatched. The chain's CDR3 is CASRNDRVGYGYTF. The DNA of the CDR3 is TGTGCCAGTAGGAACGACAGGGTTGGCTATGGCTACACCTTC.

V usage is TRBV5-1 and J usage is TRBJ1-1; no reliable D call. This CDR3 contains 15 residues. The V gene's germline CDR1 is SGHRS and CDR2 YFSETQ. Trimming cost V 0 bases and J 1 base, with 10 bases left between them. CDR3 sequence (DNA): TGCGCCAGCAGCTTGGTCCTCGAGTCGAACACTGAAGCTTTCTTT. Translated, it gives CASSLVLESNTEAFF.

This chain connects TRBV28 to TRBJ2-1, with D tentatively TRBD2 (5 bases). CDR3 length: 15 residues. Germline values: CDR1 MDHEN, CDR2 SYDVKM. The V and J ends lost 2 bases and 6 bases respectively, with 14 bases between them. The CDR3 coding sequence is TGTGCCAGCAGTTTAGTAGGGCGAGCGGTCAATGAGCAGTTCTTC. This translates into CASSLVGRAVNEQFF.

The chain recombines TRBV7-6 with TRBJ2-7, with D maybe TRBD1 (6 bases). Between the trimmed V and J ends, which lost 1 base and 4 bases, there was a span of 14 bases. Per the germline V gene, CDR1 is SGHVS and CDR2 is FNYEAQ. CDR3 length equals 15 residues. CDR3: CASSLVSDSLYEQYF. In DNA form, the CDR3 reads TGTGCCAGCAGCTTAGTATCGGACAGCCTTTACGAGCAGTACTTC.

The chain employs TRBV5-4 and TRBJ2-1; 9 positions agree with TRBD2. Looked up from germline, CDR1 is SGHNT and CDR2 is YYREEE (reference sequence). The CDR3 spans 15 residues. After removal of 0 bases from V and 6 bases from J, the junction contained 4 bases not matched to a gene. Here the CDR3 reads CASSLGLAGTNEQFF. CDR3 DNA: TGTGCCAGCAGCTTGGGGCTAGCGGGAACCAATGAGCAGTTCTTC.

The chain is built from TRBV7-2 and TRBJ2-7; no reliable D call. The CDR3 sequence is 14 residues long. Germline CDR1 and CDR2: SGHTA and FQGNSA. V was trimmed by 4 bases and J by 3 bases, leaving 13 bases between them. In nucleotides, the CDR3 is TGTGCCAGCAGCTACCTCGGACCTAGCTACGAGCAGTACTTC. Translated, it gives CASSYLGPSYEQYF.

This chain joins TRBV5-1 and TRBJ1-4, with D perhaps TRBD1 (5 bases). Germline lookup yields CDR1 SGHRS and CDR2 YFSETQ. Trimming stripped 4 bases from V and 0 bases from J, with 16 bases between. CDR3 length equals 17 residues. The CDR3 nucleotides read TGCGCCAGCAGCCCGGGGACCCTACGGGCAACTAATGAAAAACTGTTTTTT. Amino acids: CASSPGTLRATNEKLFF.

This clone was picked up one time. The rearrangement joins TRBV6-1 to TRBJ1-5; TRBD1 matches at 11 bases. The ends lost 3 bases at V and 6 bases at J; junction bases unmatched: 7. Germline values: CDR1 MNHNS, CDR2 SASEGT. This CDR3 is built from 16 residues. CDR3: CASSDGTGGPPQPQHF. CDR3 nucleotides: TGTGCCAGCAGTGATGGGACAGGGGGGCCTCCTCAGCCCCAGCATTTT.

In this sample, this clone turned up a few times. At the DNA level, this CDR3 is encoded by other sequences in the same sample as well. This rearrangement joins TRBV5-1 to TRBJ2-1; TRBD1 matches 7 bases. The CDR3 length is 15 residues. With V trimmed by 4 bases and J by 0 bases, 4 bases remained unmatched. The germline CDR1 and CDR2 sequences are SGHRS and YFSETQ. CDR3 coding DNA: TGCGCCAGCAGCCCCCGGGACAGCTCCTACAATGAGCAGTTCTTC. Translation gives CASSPRDSSYNEQFF. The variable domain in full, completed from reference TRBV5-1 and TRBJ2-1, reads KAGVTQTPRYLIKTRGQQVTLSCSPISGHRSVSWYQQTPGQGLQFLFEYFSETQRNKGNFPGRFSGRQFSNSRSEMNVSTLELGDSALYLCASSPRDSSYNEQFFGPGTRLTVL.

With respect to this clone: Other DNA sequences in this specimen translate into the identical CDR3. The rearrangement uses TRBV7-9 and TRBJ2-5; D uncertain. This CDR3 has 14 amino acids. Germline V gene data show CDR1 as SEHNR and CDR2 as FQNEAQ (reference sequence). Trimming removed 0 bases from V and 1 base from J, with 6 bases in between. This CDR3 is CASSLAGTQETQYF. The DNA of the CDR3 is TGTGCCAGCAGCTTAGCTGGAACCCAAGAGACCCAGTACTTC.

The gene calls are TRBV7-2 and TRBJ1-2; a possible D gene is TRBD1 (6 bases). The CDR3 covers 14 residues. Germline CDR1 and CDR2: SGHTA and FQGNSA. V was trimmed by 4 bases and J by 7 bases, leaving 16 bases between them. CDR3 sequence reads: CASSSWGAVGGYTF. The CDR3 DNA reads TGTGCCAGCAGCTCTTGGGGGGCAGTTGGTGGCTACACCTTC.

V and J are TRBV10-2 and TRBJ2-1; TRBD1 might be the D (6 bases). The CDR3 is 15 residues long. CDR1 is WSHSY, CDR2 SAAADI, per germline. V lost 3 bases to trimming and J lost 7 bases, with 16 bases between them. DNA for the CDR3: TGCGCCAGCAGTGATTGGGACATCGGGGAGAATGAGCAGTTCTTC. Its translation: CASSDWDIGENEQFF.

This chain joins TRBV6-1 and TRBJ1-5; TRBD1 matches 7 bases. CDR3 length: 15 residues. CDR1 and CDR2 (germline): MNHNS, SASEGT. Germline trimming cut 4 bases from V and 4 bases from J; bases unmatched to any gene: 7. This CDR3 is CASSVNRGWNQPQHF. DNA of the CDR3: TGTGCCAGCAGTGTAAACAGGGGTTGGAATCAGCCCCAGCATTTT.

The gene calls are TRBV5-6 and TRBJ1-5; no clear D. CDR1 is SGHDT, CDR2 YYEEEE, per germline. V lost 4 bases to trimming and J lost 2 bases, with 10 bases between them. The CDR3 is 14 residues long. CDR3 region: CASSLQGRNQPQHF. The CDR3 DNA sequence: TGTGCCAGCAGCCTGCAAGGGCGCAATCAGCCCCAGCATTTT.

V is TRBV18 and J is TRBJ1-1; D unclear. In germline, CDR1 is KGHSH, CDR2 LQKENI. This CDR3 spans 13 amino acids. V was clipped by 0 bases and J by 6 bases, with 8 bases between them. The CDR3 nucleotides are TGTGCCAGCTCACCACCCGGCTTTGCTGAAGCTTTCTTT. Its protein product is CASSPPGFAEAFF.

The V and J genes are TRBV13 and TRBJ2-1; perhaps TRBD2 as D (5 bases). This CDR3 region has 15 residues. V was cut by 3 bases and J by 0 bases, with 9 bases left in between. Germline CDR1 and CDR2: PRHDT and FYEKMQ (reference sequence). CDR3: CASSLRTFSYNEQFF. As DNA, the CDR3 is TGTGCCAGCAGCTTGCGGACTTTCTCCTACAATGAGCAGTTCTTC.